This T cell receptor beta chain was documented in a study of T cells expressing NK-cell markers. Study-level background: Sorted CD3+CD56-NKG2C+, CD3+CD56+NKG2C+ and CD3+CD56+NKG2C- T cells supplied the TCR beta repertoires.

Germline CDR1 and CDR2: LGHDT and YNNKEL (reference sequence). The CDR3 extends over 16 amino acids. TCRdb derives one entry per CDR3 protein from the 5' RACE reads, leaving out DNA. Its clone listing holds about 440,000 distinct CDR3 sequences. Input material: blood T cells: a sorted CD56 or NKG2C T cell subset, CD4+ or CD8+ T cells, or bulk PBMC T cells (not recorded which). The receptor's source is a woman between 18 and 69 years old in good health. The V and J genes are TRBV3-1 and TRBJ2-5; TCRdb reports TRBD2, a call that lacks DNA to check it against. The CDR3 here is CASSQETSGIQETQYF.